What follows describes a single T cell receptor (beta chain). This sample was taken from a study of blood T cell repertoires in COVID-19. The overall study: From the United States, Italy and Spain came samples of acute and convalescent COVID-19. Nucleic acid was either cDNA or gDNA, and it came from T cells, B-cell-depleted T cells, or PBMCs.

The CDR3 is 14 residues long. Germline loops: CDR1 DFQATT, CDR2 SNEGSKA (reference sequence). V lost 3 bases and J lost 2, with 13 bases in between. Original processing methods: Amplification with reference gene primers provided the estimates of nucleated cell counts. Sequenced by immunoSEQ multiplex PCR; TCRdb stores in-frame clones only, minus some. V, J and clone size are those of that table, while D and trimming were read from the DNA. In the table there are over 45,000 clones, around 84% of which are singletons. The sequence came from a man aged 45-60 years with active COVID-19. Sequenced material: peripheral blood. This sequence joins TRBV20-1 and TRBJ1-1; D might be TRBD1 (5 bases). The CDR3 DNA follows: TGCAGTGCTAGTATTGGCAGGGTTAACACTGAAGCTTTCTTT. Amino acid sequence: CSASIGRVNTEAFF.